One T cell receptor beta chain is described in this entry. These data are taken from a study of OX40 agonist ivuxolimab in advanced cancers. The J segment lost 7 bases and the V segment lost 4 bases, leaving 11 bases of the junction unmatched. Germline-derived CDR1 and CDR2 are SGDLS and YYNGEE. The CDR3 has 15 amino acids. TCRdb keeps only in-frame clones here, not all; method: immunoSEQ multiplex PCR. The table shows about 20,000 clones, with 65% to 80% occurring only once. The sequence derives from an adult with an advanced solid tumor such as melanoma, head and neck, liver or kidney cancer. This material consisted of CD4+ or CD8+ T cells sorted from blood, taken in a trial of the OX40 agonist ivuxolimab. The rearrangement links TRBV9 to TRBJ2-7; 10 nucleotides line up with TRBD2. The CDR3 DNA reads TGTGCCAGCAGCTTAAATAGCGGGGGGCCCGGAGAGCAGTACTTC. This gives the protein CASSLNSGGPGEQYF.